This T cell receptor beta chain was identified in a study of molecular identifiers for immune sequencing clone quantification. V was cut by 3 bases and J by 5 bases, with 13 bases left in between. Germline assignment: CDR1 SGHVS and CDR2 FQNEAQ. There are 14 residues in the CDR3. One entry per CDR3 protein, called by TCRdb with MiXCR from the PCR reads. The table has more than 450,000 distinct CDR3 sequences, about 22% seen once. The specimen sequenced was naive CD8+ T cells from blood, with Jurkat cell RNA spiked in. Subset: FACS-sorted CD8+CD4-CCR7+CD45RA+ naive T cells. The sequence derives from a human donor in good health. Some libraries in this study had Jurkat cell RNA spiked in. This chain connects TRBV7-8 to TRBJ2-5, with D tentatively TRBD1 (5 bases). The CDR3 loop reads CASSFYRTSETQYF. CDR3 nucleotide sequence: TGTGCCAGCAGCTTTTACAGGACCAGTGAGACCCAGTACTTC.